This is a list of T cell receptor beta chains from one sample in a study of T cell changes during pregnancy in multiple sclerosis. Here immunoSEQ multiplex PCR was the method, and the copy in TCRdb shows in-frame clones only, minus some. The table records around 60,000 clones, approximately 91% of them present only once. The starting material was peripheral blood, obtained in the first trimester of pregnancy. The receptors shown here come from a female donor with multiple sclerosis, enrolled in a pregnancy study. Each CDR3 is given with its conserved first and last residue. D genes are given only for firm matches. A row's size may be missing; if present it is once, few, many or a size class.

>.|TRBD1|TRBJ2-5|TRBV29-1
CSVRTGPEWETQYF
TGCAGCGTTAGGACAGGCCCAGAGTGGGAGACCCAGTACTTC
>.|.|TRBJ2-5|TRBV7-6
CASSPYQETQYF
TGTGCCAGCAGCCCATACCAAGAGACCCAGTACTTC
>.|.|TRBJ2-3|TRBV4-3
CASSQFAAFTDTQYF
TGCGCCAGCAGCCAATTCGCGGCCTTCACAGATACGCAGTATTTT
>.|TRBD2|TRBJ2-7|TRBV5-1
CASSLALAGGQHYEQYF
TGCGCCAGCAGCTTGGCCCTAGCGGGAGGGCAGCACTACGAGCAGTACTTC
>.|.|TRBJ2-3|TRBV19
CATADPAGEDTQYF
TGTGCCACCGCCGACCCCGCCGGGGAGGATACGCAGTATTTT
>.|TRBD2|TRBJ2-2|TRBV10-1
CASSTSGRTGELFF
TGCGCCAGCTCAACTAGCGGGAGGACCGGGGAGCTGTTTTTT
>.|.|TRBJ2-3|TRBV11-2
CASSLISPTSRTDTQYF
TGTGCCAGCAGCTTAATCAGCCCCACTAGCCGCACAGATACGCAGTATTTT
>.|.|TRBJ2-7|TRBV6-1
CASSEIGGGEQYF
TGTGCCAGCAGTGAAATAGGAGGTGGGGAGCAGTACTTC
>.|.|TRBJ1-2|TRBV5-1
CASSIGGDDYTF
TGCGCCAGCAGCATAGGAGGGGATGACTACACCTTC
>.|.|TRBJ2-2|TRBV6-5
CASSYGGGVGELFF
TGTGCCAGCAGTTATGGAGGGGGGGTCGGGGAGCTGTTTTTT
>.|.|TRBJ1-2|TRBV4-1
CASSQALGYTF
TGCGCCAGCAGCCAAGCTCTGGGCTACACCTTC
>.|TRBD1|TRBJ1-2|TRBV7-2
CASSARDRGEAYGYTF
TGTGCCAGCAGCGCCCGGGACAGGGGTGAGGCCTATGGCTACACCTTC
>.|.|TRBJ2-5|TRBV5-1
CASSLMEPELVVQQETQYF
TGCGCCAGCAGCTTGATGGAGCCGGAACTAGTGGTTCAACAAGAGACCCAGTACTTC
>.|.|TRBJ1-3|TRBV10-3
CAISPLTGTFSGNTIYF
TGTGCCATCAGCCCACTGACAGGCACCTTCTCTGGAAACACCATATATTTT
>.|TRBD1|TRBJ2-5|TRBV9
CASSVTPPGQGETTQYF
TGTGCCAGCAGCGTAACCCCCCCCGGACAGGGAGAGACGACCCAGTACTTC
>.|TRBD1|TRBJ1-5|TRBV28
CASSSPGQGRNQPQHF
TGTGCCAGCAGTTCCCCAGGACAGGGGCGAAACCAGCCCCAGCATTTT
>.|.|TRBJ2-3|TRBV27
CATRLGATDTQYF
TGTGCCACCAGGCTGGGGGCCACAGATACGCAGTATTTT
>few|.|TRBJ1-5|TRBV7-9
CASSGGSNQPQHF
TGTGCCAGCAGTGGGGGGAGCAATCAGCCCCAGCATTTT
>.|.|TRBJ2-3|TRBV9
CASSVEGDTQYF
TGTGCCAGCAGCGTAGAGGGGGATACGCAGTATTTT
>.|.|TRBJ2-7|TRBV19
CASSIDLYRVSHEQYF
TGTGCCAGTAGTATAGATCTATACAGAGTCAGCCACGAGCAGTACTTC
>.|.|TRBJ1-1|TRBV6-5
CASTKTVNTEAFF
TGTGCCAGCACCAAAACAGTGAACACTGAAGCTTTCTTT
>.|.|TRBJ1-5|TRBV2
CASTLEDNQPQHF
TGTGCCAGCACCCTCGAGGACAATCAGCCCCAGCATTTT
>.|.|TRBJ2-5|TRBV9
CASSATSEFQETQYF
TGTGCCAGCAGCGCCACCAGCGAGTTCCAAGAGACCCAGTACTTC
>.|.|TRBJ2-5|TRBV10-3
CATLDRRQETQYF
TGTGCCACCCTAGACAGACGGCAAGAGACCCAGTACTTC
>once|TRBD1|TRBJ2-2|TRBV5-5
CASSLDLGQATGELFF
TGTGCCAGCAGCTTGGACCTGGGACAGGCCACCGGGGAGCTGTTTTTT
>.|TRBD1|TRBJ1-2|TRBV4-1
CASSQEGGTVDSGYTF
TGCGCCAGCAGTCAAGAAGGGGGGACAGTGGATAGTGGCTACACCTTC
>.|.|TRBJ1-1|TRBV27
CASSPGGGEAFF
TGTGCCAGCAGTCCGGGGGGGGGTGAAGCTTTCTTT
>.|.|TRBJ1-1|TRBV4-1
CASSQDQGLEAFF
TGCGCCAGCAGCCAAGACCAGGGGTTAGAAGCTTTCTTT
>.|TRBD1|TRBJ2-1|TRBV18
CASSLGQGGDEQFF
TGTGCCAGCTCCCTTGGACAGGGAGGTGATGAGCAGTTCTTC
>.|TRBD1|TRBJ1-1|TRBV19
CASSTTRDRAAEAFF
TGTGCCAGTAGTACGACCCGGGACAGGGCGGCTGAAGCTTTCTTT
>.|.|TRBJ2-5|TRBV4-1
CASSQRPAQETQYF
TGCGCCAGCAGCCAGCGGCCAGCCCAAGAGACCCAGTACTTC
>.|.|TRBJ1-5|TRBV19
CASSSDSRVSLRNQPQHF
TGTGCCAGTAGTTCTGACAGTCGGGTAAGTCTAAGAAATCAGCCCCAGCATTTT
>.|.|TRBJ2-7|TRBV5-1
CASSPSASGALEQYF
TGCGCCAGCAGCCCTAGCGCTTCGGGAGCTCTCGAGCAGTACTTC
>once|.|TRBJ1-1|TRBV6-1
CATGRVPYMNTEAFF
TGTGCCACTGGTCGGGTACCCTACATGAACACTGAAGCTTTCTTT
>.|.|TRBJ2-7|TRBV7-7
CASSLGASYEQYF
TGTGCTAGCAGCTTAGGGGCCTCCTACGAGCAGTACTTC
>.|.|TRBJ2-2|TRBV9
CASSVGGINTGELFF
TGTGCCAGCAGCGTAGGCGGGATTAACACCGGGGAGCTGTTTTTT
>.|TRBD1|TRBJ1-3|TRBV5-1
CASRNTGAGNTIYF
TGCGCCAGCAGAAATACAGGGGCCGGAAACACCATATATTTT
>once|TRBD2|TRBJ2-3|TRBV7-3
CASSVAGGRGTDTQYF
TGTGCCAGCAGTGTTGCAGGCGGGAGGGGCACAGATACGCAGTATTTT
>few|TRBD2|TRBJ2-5|TRBV9
CASSVSSGRSGETQYF
TGTGCCAGCAGCGTTTCTAGCGGGAGGTCAGGGGAGACCCAGTACTTC
>.|TRBD1|TRBJ1-2|TRBV5-1
CASSWEDRGGCTF
TGCGCCAGCAGCTGGGAGGACAGGGGAGGCTGCACCTTC